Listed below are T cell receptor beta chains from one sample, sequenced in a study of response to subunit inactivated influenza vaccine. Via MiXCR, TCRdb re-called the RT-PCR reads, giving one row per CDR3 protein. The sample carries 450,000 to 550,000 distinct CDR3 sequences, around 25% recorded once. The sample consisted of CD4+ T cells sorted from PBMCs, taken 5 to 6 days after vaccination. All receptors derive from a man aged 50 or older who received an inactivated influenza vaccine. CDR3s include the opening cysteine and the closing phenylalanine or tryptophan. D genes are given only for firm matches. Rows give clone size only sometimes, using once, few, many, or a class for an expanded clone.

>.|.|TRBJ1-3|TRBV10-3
TGTGCCATCAGTGAGTCCGTAGGAAGAAACACCATATATTTT
CAISESVGRNTIYF
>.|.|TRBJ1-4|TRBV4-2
TGTGCCAGCAGCCAAGGCCCCGACGTACGGGAAAAACTGTTTTTT
CASSQGPDVREKLFF
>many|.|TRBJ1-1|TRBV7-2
TGTGCCAGCAGCAAGAGACTGGCCTGGGGGGACGCTGAAGCTTTCTTT
CASSKRLAWGDAEAFF
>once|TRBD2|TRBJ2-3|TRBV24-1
TGTGCCACCAGTGACCCTACGGGGGGACGGGGCACAGATACGCAGTATTTT
CATSDPTGGRGTDTQYF
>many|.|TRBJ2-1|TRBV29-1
TGCAGCGGAAGTTGGGACAATGAGCAGTTCTTC
CSGSWDNEQFF
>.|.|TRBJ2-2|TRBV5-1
TGCGCCAGCAGCTTTTCGGGGCCCGGGACGGGGGAGCTGTTTTTT
CASSFSGPGTGELFF
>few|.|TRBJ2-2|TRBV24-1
TGTGCCACCAGTGATTCTGGCCGGGGCACCGGGGAGCTGTTTTTT
CATSDSGRGTGELFF
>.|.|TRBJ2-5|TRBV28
TGTGCCAGCAGGCCCATTTGGGCGGAGAAGACCCAGTACTTC
CASRPIWAEKTQYF
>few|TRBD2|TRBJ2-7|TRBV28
TGTGCCAGCAGTTTATTTTCATCGCCTAGCGGGAGAGCGCCTTCTTACGAGCAGTACTTC
CASSLFSSPSGRAPSYEQYF
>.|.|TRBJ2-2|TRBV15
TGTGCCACCAGCAGAGATCTGGCCGGATACACCGGGGAGCTGTTTTTT
CATSRDLAGYTGELFF
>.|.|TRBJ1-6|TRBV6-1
TGTGCCAGCAGCAGGGACGCGGTCGATTCACCCCTCCACTTT
CASSRDAVDSPLHF
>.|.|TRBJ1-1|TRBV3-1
TGTGCCAGCAGCCAATCGCCCCGGGGGTTGAACACTGAAGCTTTCTTT
CASSQSPRGLNTEAFF
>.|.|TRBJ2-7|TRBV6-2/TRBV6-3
TGTGCCAGCAGTTACTCTTTAGAGACAGCTACCTACGAGCAGTACTTC
CASSYSLETATYEQYF
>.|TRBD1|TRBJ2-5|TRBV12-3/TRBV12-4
TGTGCCAGCAACAACAGGGGCGGTACTTGGGAGACCCAGTACTTC
CASNNRGGTWETQYF
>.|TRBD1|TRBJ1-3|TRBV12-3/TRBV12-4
TGTGCCAGCACCGGACAGGGTGCCATATATTTT
CASTGQGAIYF
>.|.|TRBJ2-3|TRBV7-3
TGTGCCAGCAGTCTCGGGACACCCATGACCGATACGCAGTATTTT
CASSLGTPMTDTQYF
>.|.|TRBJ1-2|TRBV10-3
TGTGCCATCAGTGACTGGACACCTGGGACCTATGGCTACACCTTC
CAISDWTPGTYGYTF
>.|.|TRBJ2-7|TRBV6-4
TGTGCCAGCAGTGACAGGGAGCGCTACGAGCAGTACTTC
CASSDRERYEQYF
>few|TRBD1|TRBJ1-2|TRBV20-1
TGCAGTGCCGAGGACAGGGCCTATGGCTACACCTTC
CSAEDRAYGYTF
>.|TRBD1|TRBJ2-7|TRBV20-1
TGCAGTGCTCGAATGGACAGGGGCAACGAGCAGTACTTC
CSARMDRGNEQYF
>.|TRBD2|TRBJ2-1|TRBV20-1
TGCAGTGCTTCTGGACTAGCGGGAGCGGAAGACAATGAGCAGTTCTTC
CSASGLAGAEDNEQFF
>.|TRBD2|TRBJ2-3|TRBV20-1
TGCAGTGCTAGCGCCGGGACTAGCGGTTCCGGTACGCAGTATTTT
CSASAGTSGSGTQYF
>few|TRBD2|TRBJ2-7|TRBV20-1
TGCAGTGCTAGGTCAGGACTAGAGGTCTCCTACGAGCAGTACTTC
CSARSGLEVSYEQYF
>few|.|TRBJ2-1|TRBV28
TGTGCCAGCAGCCCGGACCGCAATGAGCAGTTCTTC
CASSPDRNEQFF
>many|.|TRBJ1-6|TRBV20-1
TGCAGTGCTTTAAGTCAGGGCTCGAATTCACCCCTCCACTTT
CSALSQGSNSPLHF
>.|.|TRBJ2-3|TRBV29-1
TGCAGCGTTGATCGCGGAGGGGCCCCCACAGATACGCAGTATTTT
CSVDRGGAPTDTQYF
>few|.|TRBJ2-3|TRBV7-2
TGTGCCAGCAGTATTGGCTATAAAACAGATACGCAGTATTTT
CASSIGYKTDTQYF
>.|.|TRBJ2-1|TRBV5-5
TGTGCCAGCAGCCGGATGGGAGAACCGCTCGATGAGCAGTTCTTC
CASSRMGEPLDEQFF
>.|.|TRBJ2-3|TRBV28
TGTGCCAGCAGTTGGGGGGCGACAGATACGCAGTATTTT
CASSWGATDTQYF
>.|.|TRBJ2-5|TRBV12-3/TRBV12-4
TGTGCCAGCACCGCGGGACAGACAGAGACCCAGTACTTC
CASTAGQTETQYF
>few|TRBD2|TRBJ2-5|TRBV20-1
TGCAGTGCTAGGCGAGGACTAGCGGGACAAGAGACCCAGTACTTC
CSARRGLAGQETQYF
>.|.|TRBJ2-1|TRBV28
TGTGCCAGCAGTCGTAAGGGGCTTACCTACAATGAGCAGTTCTTC
CASSRKGLTYNEQFF
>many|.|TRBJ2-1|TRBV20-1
TGCAGTGCTAGAGAGGCGGGATCCTACAATGAGCAGTTCTTC
CSAREAGSYNEQFF
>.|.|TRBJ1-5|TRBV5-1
TGCGCCAGCAGCTTGGGGCAGGGGCTAAATCAGCCCCAGCATTTT
CASSLGQGLNQPQHF
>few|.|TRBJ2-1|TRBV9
TGTGCCAGCAGCGTAGGGCCCCCTGGCTTCACGAGCTCCTACAATGAGCAGTTCTTC
CASSVGPPGFTSSYNEQFF
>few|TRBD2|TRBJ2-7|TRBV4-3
TGCGCCAGCAGCCAAGTTGCGGGAGGACACTACGAGCAGTACTTC
CASSQVAGGHYEQYF
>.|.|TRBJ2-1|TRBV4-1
TGCGACAGCAGCCAACCTACACGGGGGCTGGGCAATGAGCAGTTCTTC
CDSSQPTRGLGNEQFF
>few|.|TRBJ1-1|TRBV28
TGTGCCAGCAGTCCCCTCGGACAACCGAACACTGAAGCTTTCTTT
CASSPLGQPNTEAFF
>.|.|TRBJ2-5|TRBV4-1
TGCGCCAGCAGCCAACGACCTATGGAGACCCAGTACTTC
CASSQRPMETQYF
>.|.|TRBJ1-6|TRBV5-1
TGCGCCAGCAGCCAAGGGAGTTCGAGGAATAATTCACCCCTCCACTTT
CASSQGSSRNNSPLHF
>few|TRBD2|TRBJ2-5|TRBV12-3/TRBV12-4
TGTGCCAGCAGGGGACTAGCGGGAGGAGAGACCCAGTACTTC
CASRGLAGGETQYF
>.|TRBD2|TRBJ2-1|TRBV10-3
TGTGCCATCAGGAGGGGACTAGCGGCCAACAATGAGCAGTTCTTC
CAIRRGLAANNEQFF
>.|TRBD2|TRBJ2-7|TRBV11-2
TGTGCCAGCAGCTACGGGGGGGTCGGCGAGCAGTACTTC
CASSYGGVGEQYF
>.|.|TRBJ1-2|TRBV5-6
TGTGCCAGCAGCCCAGGCGGTATTAACTATGGCTACACCTTC
CASSPGGINYGYTF
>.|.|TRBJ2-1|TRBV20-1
TGCAGTGCTAGAACCAAAGGGTCGGGTAATCGGCAGTTCTTC
CSARTKGSGNRQFF
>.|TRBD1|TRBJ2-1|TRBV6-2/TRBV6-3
TGTGCCAGCAGTACCACAGGGGCATACAATGAGCAGTTCTTC
CASSTTGAYNEQFF
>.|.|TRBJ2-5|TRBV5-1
TGCGCCAGCAGAAAAGAAGGGGAGACCCAGTACTTC
CASRKEGETQYF